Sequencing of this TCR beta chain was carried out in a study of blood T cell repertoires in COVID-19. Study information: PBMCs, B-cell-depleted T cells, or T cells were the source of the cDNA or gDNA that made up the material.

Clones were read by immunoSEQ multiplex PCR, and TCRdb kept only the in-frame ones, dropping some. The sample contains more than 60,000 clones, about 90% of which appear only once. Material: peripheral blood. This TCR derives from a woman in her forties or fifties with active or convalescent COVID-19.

As DNA, the CDR3 is TGTGCCGGTCGACAGGCCAATTCACCCCTCCACTTT. Translating it yields CAGRQANSPLHF. The gene calls are TRBV7-9 and TRBJ1-6; tentatively, D is TRBD1 (6 bases). V was clipped by 11 bases and J by 7 bases, with 12 bases between them. The CDR3 consists of 12 residues. Germline V gene lookup returns CDR1 SEHNR and CDR2 FQNEAQ (reference sequence). The variable domain in full, with the rest retrieved from reference TRBV7-9 and TRBJ1-6, is DTGVSQNPRHKITKRGQNVTFRCDPISEHNRLYWYRQTLGQGPEFLTYFQNEAQLEKSRLLSDRFSAERPKGSFSTLEIQRTEQGDSAMYLCAGRQANSPLHFGNGTRLTVT.